This T cell receptor beta chain comes out of a study of T-cell reconstitution after alpha-beta-depleted transplantation in children. Study-wide points: At around two months after transplant, the alpha-beta T cells were reportedly derived from several hundred expanded clones that came from non-depleted graft cells. When one year had passed after transplant, most T-cell counts and diversity came from newly produced T cells. Some patients' high day-60 TCRbeta diversity was traced to surviving recipient T cells and thymic progenitors.

During its preparation, the TCRbeta library received unique molecular identifiers. One entry per CDR3 protein, called by TCRdb with MiXCR from the PCR reads. The sample shows fewer than 550,000 distinct CDR3 sequences, roughly 15% of them seen only once. On this clonotype: No antigen is known for it.

The CDR3 length is 14 residues. The ends were cut back, 2 bases at V and 2 bases at J, with 10 bases in the middle. Germline V gene sequence: CDR1 SGHVS, CDR2 FQNEAQ. The rearrangement joins TRBV7-8 to TRBJ2-7; D assignment may be TRBD1 or TRBD2 (6 bases each). The clonotype originates from a boy younger than two who had a stem cell transplant for Wiskott-Aldrich syndrome, so the T cells may come from the graft donor. The sequencing used PBMCs, mostly from graft donor cells, collected 360 days after TCRalphabeta/CD19-depleted stem cell transplant. The CDR3: CASSLYGGPYEQYF. Here the CDR3 DNA reads TGTGCCAGCAGCTTATATGGGGGGCCCTACGAGCAGTACTTC.